The 9 T cell receptor beta chains listed next were all sequenced from one sample in a study of response to subunit inactivated influenza vaccine. TCRdb re-derived calls from the RT-PCR reads in MiXCR, one entry per CDR3 protein. Of under 850,000 distinct CDR3 sequences in the sample, around a sixth were seen once. Material: PBMCs from blood, obtained 5 days after vaccination. These receptors were collected from a man aged 45-65 years who received an inactivated influenza vaccine.

This clonotype was seen repeatedly, ten times or more. The chain employs TRBV20-1 and TRBJ2-1; 7 bases align to TRBD2. J was trimmed by 4 bases and V by 0 bases; bases with no gene match: 9. This CDR3 is 16 amino acids long. Germline V gives CDR1 DFQATT, CDR2 SNEGSKA (reference sequence). CDR3 bases: TGCAGTGCTAGAGATGCGGGGACTACCATTTACAATGAGCAGTTCTTC. Amino acid sequence: CSARDAGTTIYNEQFF.

The chain couples TRBV7-2 to TRBJ2-7; either TRBD1 or TRBD2 may fit D (5 bases each). Germline values: CDR1 SGHTA, CDR2 FQGNSA. Trimming left V 3 bases short and J 5 bases short, with 14 bases between. This CDR3 region has 14 residues. Here the CDR3 reads CASSFDRDANEQYF. The CDR3 DNA reads TGTGCCAGCAGCTTCGACCGGGACGCGAACGAGCAGTACTTC.

The chain combines TRBV20-1 with TRBJ2-7, with 12 bases aligning to TRBD2. The CDR3 length is 13 residues. Germline lookup yields CDR1 DFQATT and CDR2 SNEGSKA (reference sequence). Trimming at V came to 3 bases and at J to 11 bases, leaving 8 bases not matched to a gene. CDR3 sequence reads: CSARPSGRVPEYF. CDR3 coding DNA: TGCAGTGCTAGGCCTAGCGGGAGGGTCCCGGAGTACTTC.

The chain couples TRBV4-3 to TRBJ2-1, with D hard to call. V was clipped by 4 bases and J by 6 bases, with 10 bases between them. Germline V CDR1 and CDR2: LGHNA, YSLEER. This CDR3 comprises 13 residues. CDR3 DNA: TGCGCCAGCAGCCTTGATTACCTCAATGAGCAGTTCTTC. Translating gives CASSLDYLNEQFF.

Concerning this clonotype: Compared with germline, one end of the junction differs, possibly owing to a read error. The chain has TRBV29-1 and TRBJ1-4; D is unclear. Germline values: CDR1 SQVTM, CDR2 ANQGSEA. This CDR3 comprises 14 residues. The CDR3 protein is CSVQEGGLGEKLFF. CDR3 nucleotides: TGCAGCGTTCAAGAGGGTGGACTTGGTGAAAAACTGTTTTTT.

The gene calls are TRBV7-3 and TRBJ2-7, with unresolved D. V lost 0 bases, J lost 2 bases, and 14 bases lay in between. Per the germline V gene, CDR1 is SGHTA and CDR2 is FQGTGA. This CDR3 comprises 16 residues. The CDR3 sequence: CASSLTSFLVPYEQYF. The CDR3 DNA is TGTGCCAGCAGCTTAACTTCATTCCTAGTCCCCTACGAGCAGTACTTC.

This clonotype showed up many times. The CDR3, as DNA: TGTGCCAGCAGTTCCCTAAACTCTGGAAACACCATATATTTT. It yields the protein CASSSLNSGNTIYF. The rearrangement links TRBV12-3 or TRBV12-4 to TRBJ1-3; D is undetermined. The CDR3 sequence is 14 residues long. Trimming took off 4 bases at V and 0 bases at J, with 7 bases between the two ends.

V usage is TRBV18 and J usage is TRBJ1-2; D remains unclear. Germline V gene lookup returns CDR1 KGHSH and CDR2 LQKENI. This CDR3 is 15 amino acids long. Trimming stripped 10 bases from V and 8 bases from J, with 26 bases between. CDR3 nucleotide sequence: TGTGCCACGACGTCACCACCCTCAGCAGCGGGAGGCTACACCTTC. It yields the protein CATTSPPSAAGGYTF.

This clonotype was found many times. The chain has TRBV25-1 and TRBJ1-3; unclear D gene. Trimming removed 1 base at V and 0 bases at J, with 7 bases between. This CDR3 has 15 amino acids. The germline gives CDR1 MGHDK, CDR2 SYGVNS. This CDR3 reads CASSEWGDSGNTIYF. Here the CDR3 DNA reads TGTGCCAGCAGTGAATGGGGTGACTCTGGAAACACCATATATTTT.